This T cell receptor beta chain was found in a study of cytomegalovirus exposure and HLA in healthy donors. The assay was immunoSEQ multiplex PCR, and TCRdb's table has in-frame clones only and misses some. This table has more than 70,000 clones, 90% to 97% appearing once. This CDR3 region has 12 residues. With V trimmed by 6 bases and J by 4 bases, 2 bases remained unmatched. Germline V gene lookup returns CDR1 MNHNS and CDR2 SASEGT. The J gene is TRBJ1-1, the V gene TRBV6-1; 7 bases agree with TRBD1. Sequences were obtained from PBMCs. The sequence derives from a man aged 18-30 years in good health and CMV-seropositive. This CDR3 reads CASRAGGTEAFF. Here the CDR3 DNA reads TGTGCCAGCAGGGCAGGGGGCACTGAAGCTTTCTTT.